Shown below are 11 T cell receptor beta chains from a single sample sequenced in a study of T-cell memory formation after mild COVID-19 (dated by TCRdb to 2020 to 2023). The method was 5' RACE. The listed sequencing device is Illumina NovaSeq 6000. TCRdb took the public reads, trimmed them with fastp at Q25, ran MiXCR for clone calling and kept in-frame beta chains. Every entry covers one CDR3 protein and lists the most common genes and DNA from its rows. The sample table holds 470,000 or so distinct CDR3 sequences, of which around 18% were seen once. More than 8% of the sample belongs to the ten largest clones. Sequencing was done on a sample of PBMCs or a T cell subset sorted from them (not recorded which). The receptors originated from an adult woman who had mild COVID-19 (a few samples of this study predate the infection). The sample titles of this study are shuffled in the database, so cell type and time point are left out; the donor was told from shared clones.

This clonotype was picked up many times. V is TRBV3-1 and J is TRBJ2-7; no clear D gene. The CDR3 contains 13 residues. CDR1 is LGHDT, CDR2 YNNKEL, per germline (reference sequence). Trimming took 4 bases from V and 7 from J, leaving 14 bases between them. CDR3 protein: CASSPPGSREQYF. The CDR3 DNA is TGTGCCAGCAGCCCGCCAGGCTCCCGGGAGCAGTACTTC.

The sample holds a few counts of this clonotype. The chain has TRBV6-4 and TRBJ2-3; 8 bases are a match to TRBD2. This CDR3 comprises 15 residues. From germline, CDR1 is MRHNA and CDR2 SNTAGT. V was pared by 4 bases and J by 4 bases, with 7 bases of the junction left unmatched. CDR3 nucleotides: TGTGCCAGCAGTGTCGGGGGGGAGGCGGCAGATACGCAGTATTTT. Translation gives CASSVGGEAADTQYF.

V and J are TRBV7-2 and TRBJ1-2; tentative D call: TRBD1 (6 bases). Trimming left V 4 bases short and J 8 bases short, with 17 bases between. CDR3 size: 14 residues. Germline V gene lookup returns CDR1 SGHTA and CDR2 FQGNSA. The CDR3 here is CASSSSRQGPGYTF. In DNA, the CDR3 is TGTGCCAGCAGCTCAAGTCGCCAGGGGCCCGGCTACACCTTC. Full variable domain (remainder filled in from reference TRBV7-2 and TRBJ1-2): GAGVSQSPSNKVTEKGKDVELRCDPISGHTALYWYRQSLGQGLEFLIYFQGNSAPDKSGLPSDRFSAERTGGSVSTLTIQRTQQEDSAVYLCASSSSRQGPGYTFGSGTRLTVV.

The rearrangement uses TRBV5-1 and TRBJ1-1; 8 bases are shared with TRBD1. CDR3 length: 20 amino acids. Germline V lookup: CDR1 SGHRS, CDR2 YFSETQ. The V and J ends lost 2 bases and 0 bases, in that order; junction bases with no gene match: 18. For the CDR3, the DNA is TGCGCCAGCAGCTTAACAGGGGGGTACCTGAGCCTGCCCCTGAACACTGAAGCTTTCTTT. It encodes CASSLTGGYLSLPLNTEAFF.

The rearrangement uses TRBV10-3 and TRBJ1-5; 8 bases are a match to TRBD1. This CDR3 has 17 residues. Looked up from germline, CDR1 is ENHRY and CDR2 is SYGVKD. The J segment lost 6 bases and the V segment lost 3 bases, leaving 13 bases of the junction unmatched. The CDR3 DNA reads as TGTGCCATCAGTGATGTCCCAACACCGACAGGGGCTCAGCCCCAGCATTTT. Translated, it gives CAISDVPTPTGAQPQHF.

The chain links TRBV5-1 to TRBJ2-2; no definite D call. CDR1 SGHRS and CDR2 YFSETQ come from the germline V gene. CDR3 length equals 14 residues. V was cut by 5 bases and J by 1 base, with 9 bases left in between. Here the CDR3 reads CASRGSVNTGELFF. Written as DNA, the CDR3 is TGCGCCAGCAGAGGTTCGGTGAACACCGGGGAGCTGTTTTTT.

This clonotype was counted a few times. The chain is built from TRBV20-1 and TRBJ2-1; D possibly corresponds to TRBD2 (6 bases). Germline assignment: CDR1 DFQATT and CDR2 SNEGSKA (reference sequence). V lost 3 bases and J 5 bases, leaving 11 bases between the germline ends. This CDR3 spans 13 amino acids. The CDR3 region is CSASPLADNEQFF. In DNA, the CDR3 is TGCAGTGCTAGTCCCTTAGCGGACAATGAGCAGTTCTTC.

This clonotype has a handful of counts. V and J are TRBV6-2 or TRBV6-3 and TRBJ2-7; 15 nucleotides align to TRBD2. The CDR3 is 16 amino acids. Germline V lookup: CDR1 MNHEY, CDR2 SVGEGT. V was clipped by 4 bases and J by 5 bases; unmatched bases: 6. The CDR3 DNA reads as TGTGCCAGCAGTTTCCCGGGACTAGCGGGAGGTGACGAGCAGTACTTC. Its translation: CASSFPGLAGGDEQYF.

This clonotype was counted between two and nine times. The rearrangement uses TRBV11-2 and TRBJ2-1; no firm D call. V lost 6 bases and J 8 bases, leaving 17 bases between the germline ends. Germline-derived CDR1 and CDR2 are SGHAT and FQNNGV. This CDR3 is 14 amino acids long. The CDR3 protein is CASRGMGWIDEQFF. The CDR3 nucleotides read TGTGCCAGCAGGGGGATGGGTTGGATCGATGAGCAGTTCTTC.

In this sample, this clonotype turned up a few times. This sequence joins TRBV7-6 and TRBJ2-3; the D gene is possibly TRBD2 (6 bases). Trimming removed 4 bases at V and 2 bases at J, with 16 bases between. This CDR3 comprises 16 residues. Germline V gene lookup returns CDR1 SGHVS and CDR2 FNYEAQ. The CDR3 region has the DNA TGTGCCAGCAGCTACCTACGCGGGGCGACCACAGATACGCAGTATTTT. This encodes CASSYLRGATTDTQYF.

In this sample, this clonotype turned up many times. V gene TRBV20-1 combines with J gene TRBJ2-1; D is possibly TRBD2 (5 bases). CDR1 DFQATT and CDR2 SNEGSKA come from the germline V gene (reference sequence). V was trimmed by 3 bases and J by 4 bases, leaving 16 bases between them. CDR3 length: 15 residues. CDR3 nucleotides: TGCAGTGCTAGCGGTTGGGGAGCCGATTACAATGAGCAGTTCTTC. Translation: CSASGWGADYNEQFF.